This paragraph reports one T cell receptor (beta chain). The authors' processing: Amplification of reference gene primers provided the estimated nucleated cell counts. Data came from immunoSEQ multiplex PCR; TCRdb stores just in-frame clones and leaves some out. V and J calls and clone size come straight from that table; D and trimming were deduced from the DNA. Among just under 40,000 clones listed, roughly 85% were seen once. The data are from a study of blood T cell repertoires in COVID-19. On the study more broadly: The United States, Italy and Spain supplied acute and convalescent COVID-19 samples.

The CDR3 loop spans 18 amino acids. Per germline, CDR1 SGHNT and CDR2 YENEEA. Germline trimming cut 5 bases from V and 0 bases from J; bases unmatched to any gene: 8. The source is a human donor in a cohort sampled during active COVID-19. The J gene is TRBJ2-3, the V gene TRBV11-3; TRBD2 agrees at 13 bases. The sequencing input was peripheral blood. The CDR3 bases are TGTGCCAGCAGCCCGGGACTAGCGGGAATATCTAGCACAGATACGCAGTATTTT. Translating it yields CASSPGLAGISSTDTQYF.